These 16 T cell receptor beta chains were sequenced from one sample in a study of cytomegalovirus exposure and HLA in healthy donors. 13 Jbeta primers and 60 Vbeta primers were used for the PCR. Using immunoSEQ multiplex PCR, the repertoire was profiled, and TCRdb retains in-frame clones only, with some absent. Here the sample spans roughly 120,000 clones, 75% to 90% being singletons. The sequenced sample consisted of PBMCs. The receptors here all came from a man in his fifties in good health and CMV-seronegative.

This clone was counted only a few times. This chain connects TRBV5-1 to TRBJ2-3; TRBD2 might be the D (6 bases). Germline lookup yields CDR1 SGHRS and CDR2 YFSETQ. The CDR3 spans 18 residues. V lost 1 base and J lost 0, with 18 bases in between. The CDR3 nucleotides are TGCGCCAGCAGCTTGAGAGTGTCGGGGGTTACTAGCACAGATACGCAGTATTTT. Translated, it gives CASSLRVSGVTSTDTQYF.

This clone was found a few times. The chain uses TRBV28 and TRBJ1-5; 7 bases map to TRBD1. Losses at the gene ends were 6 bases for V and 5 bases for J; bases not matched to a gene: 13. CDR1 is MDHEN, CDR2 SYDVKM, per germline. The CDR3 is 16 amino acids. The CDR3 reads CASRLTDRPADQPQHF. CDR3 sequence (DNA): TGTGCCAGCAGGTTGACGGACAGGCCTGCGGATCAGCCCCAGCATTTT.

The gene calls are TRBV15 and TRBJ2-2; D might be TRBD2 (5 bases). Germline loops: CDR1 LNHNV, CDR2 YYDKDF (reference sequence). The CDR3 has 13 residues. V lost 4 bases and J 7 bases, leaving 10 bases between the germline ends. The CDR3 DNA sequence: TGTGCCACCAGCAACGGGGTGGGCGGGGAGCTGTTTTTT. Residues: CATSNGVGGELFF.

The chain links TRBV5-1 to TRBJ2-1; no definite D call. The CDR3 consists of 13 residues. Germline CDR1 is SGHRS and CDR2 is YFSETQ. V was shortened by 0 bases and J by 9 bases, with 10 bases between the two germline ends. CDR3 sequence: CASSLAKAGEQFF. CDR3 sequence (DNA): TGCGCCAGCAGCTTGGCCAAGGCAGGTGAGCAGTTCTTC.

CDR3 DNA: TGTGCCAGCAGCTTTGAGGGGGTCTACAATGAGCAGTTCTTC. It translates to CASSFEGVYNEQFF. The chain couples TRBV7-9 to TRBJ2-1, with D perhaps TRBD1 (6 bases). V was pared by 3 bases and J by 3 bases, with 9 bases between. The germline gives CDR1 SEHNR, CDR2 FQNEAQ (reference sequence). CDR3 length equals 14 residues.

CDR3 coding DNA: TGCGCCAGCAGCTTGAGTAGTACCGGGAATTCACCCCTCCACTTT. It specifies CASSLSSTGNSPLHF. The chain uses TRBV5-1 and TRBJ1-6; D is ambiguous. This CDR3 region has 15 residues. CDR1 is SGHRS, CDR2 YFSETQ, per germline. The V end was cut by 1 base, the J end by 7 bases, with 12 bases between.

The rearrangement joins TRBV28 to TRBJ1-1; D might be TRBD1 (5 bases). V was pared by 6 bases and J by 1 base, with 9 bases between. This CDR3 contains 13 residues. Germline CDR1 MDHEN, CDR2 SYDVKM. CDR3 bases: TGTGCCAGCAGACGCACAGGGAACACTGAAGCTTTCTTT. It specifies CASRRTGNTEAFF. Full variable domain (missing parts from reference TRBV28 and TRBJ1-1): DVKVTQSSRYLVKRTGEKVFLECVQDMDHENMFWYRQDPGLGLRLIYFSYDVKMKEKGDIPEGYSVSREKKERFSLILESASTNQTSMYLCASRRTGNTEAFFGQGTRLTVV.

V and J are TRBV7-9 and TRBJ2-1, with a possible D match to TRBD1 (6 bases). Per the germline V gene, CDR1 is SEHNR and CDR2 is FQNEAQ (reference sequence). V dropped 5 bases and J dropped 9 bases, with 20 bases sitting between them. CDR3 length: 15 amino acids. The CDR3 loop is CASSRHLRLDSEQFF. For the CDR3, the DNA is TGTGCCAGCAGCCGGCACCTTCGTCTGGACAGTGAGCAGTTCTTC. The whole variable domain, remainder taken from reference TRBV7-9 and TRBJ2-1, is DTGVSQNPRHKITKRGQNVTFRCDPISEHNRLYWYRQTLGQGPEFLTYFQNEAQLEKSRLLSDRFSAERPKGSFSTLEIQRTEQGDSAMYLCASSRHLRLDSEQFFGPGTRLTVL.

V and J are TRBV28 and TRBJ2-5; D is unclear. Germline V gives CDR1 MDHEN, CDR2 SYDVKM. V lost 6 bases to trimming and J lost 2 bases, with 13 bases between them. This CDR3 contains 14 residues. CDR3 region: CASSPLTEQETQYF. DNA of the CDR3: TGTGCCAGCAGCCCTCTCACAGAACAAGAGACCCAGTACTTC.

CDR3: CATSYLTGASYGYTF. As DNA, the CDR3 is TGTGCCACCAGCTATCTGACAGGGGCTAGTTATGGCTACACCTTC. The chain employs TRBV15 and TRBJ1-2, with 8 bases fitting TRBD1. Trimming cost V 5 bases and J 5 bases; bases outside gene matches: 10. Germline values: CDR1 LNHNV, CDR2 YYDKDF (reference sequence). This CDR3 comprises 15 residues. Full variable domain (outside the CDR3, taken from reference TRBV15 and TRBJ1-2): DAMVIQNPRYQVTQFGKPVTLSCSQTLNHNVMYWYQQKSSQAPKLLFHYYDKDFNNEADTPDNFQSRRPNTSFCFLDIRSPGLGDTAMYLCATSYLTGASYGYTFGSGTRLTVV.

CDR3 sequence reads: CASSETVMSGKLFF. In DNA form, the CDR3 reads TGTGCCAGCAGTGAAACTGTTATGTCCGGAAAACTGTTTTTT. This chain links TRBV6-1 with TRBJ1-4; D not certain. Germline values: CDR1 MNHNS, CDR2 SASEGT. Trimming took off 2 bases at V and 10 bases at J, with 14 bases between the two ends. The CDR3 contains 14 residues.

Notes on this clone: Its ends do not fully match the called genes, so a read error is possible. Other DNA sequences in this specimen translate into the identical CDR3. Here the CDR3 DNA reads TGCGCCAGCAGTGGGGACTCTCATTACGAGCAGTACTTC. Protein sequence: CASSGDSHYEQYF. V usage is TRBV6-1 and J usage is TRBJ2-7; D is perhaps TRBD2 (6 bases). Germline-derived CDR1 and CDR2 are MNHNS and SASEGT. This CDR3 contains 13 residues.

The genes are TRBV7-9 and TRBJ1-5; no definite D call. Trimming took off 5 bases at V and 6 bases at J, with 14 bases between the two ends. This CDR3 is built from 14 residues. Germline values: CDR1 SEHNR, CDR2 FQNEAQ (reference sequence). CDR3 amino acids: CASSRSGSSQPQHF. The CDR3 DNA is TGTGCCAGCAGCAGATCGGGGAGTTCTCAGCCCCAGCATTTT.

This clone has a single count. The chain is built from TRBV7-2 and TRBJ2-3; 7 nucleotides line up with TRBD1. The CDR3 runs 16 residues. Germline CDR1 reads SGHTA; CDR2 reads FQGNSA. Unmatched junction bases numbered 14, after V lost 5 bases and J lost 6 bases. CDR3 DNA: TGTGCCAGCAGCCCTGACAGGACAGGAGTATCCGATACGCAGTATTTT. Its protein product is CASSPDRTGVSDTQYF.

The chain carries TRBV25-1 and TRBJ1-4; D unclear. V was pared by 2 bases and J by 8 bases, with 9 bases between. The length of the CDR3 is 13 residues. Germline loops: CDR1 MGHDK, CDR2 SYGVNS. CDR3 loop: CASSEGSGEKLFF. CDR3 bases: TGTGCCAGCAGTGAAGGGTCGGGGGAAAAACTGTTTTTT.

The J gene is TRBJ2-1, the V gene TRBV28; D not resolved. CDR3 length: 13 amino acids. V gave up 4 bases and J gave up 4 bases, with 8 bases separating them. CDR1 and CDR2 (germline): MDHEN, SYDVKM. CDR3 sequence (DNA): TGTGCCAGCAGTTCGACTGATTACAATGAGCAGTTCTTC. As protein: CASSSTDYNEQFF.